These 14 T cell receptor beta chains were sequenced from one sample in a study of CD8 T cells in ankylosing spondylitis. TCRdb re-called the 5' RACE reads through MiXCR, storing one row per CDR3 protein. The sample lists 200,000 to 300,000 distinct CDR3 sequences, 20% to 30% occurring once. What was sequenced was blood, either unsorted or a sorted T cell fraction (not recorded which). The receptors derive from a male donor with ankylosing spondylitis or in good health (not recorded which).

This CDR3 reads CSVWTFTTGELFF. DNA for the CDR3: TGCAGCGTTTGGACGTTTACCACCGGGGAGCTGTTTTTT. The chain couples TRBV29-1 to TRBJ2-2; D ambiguous. CDR1 is SQVTM, CDR2 ANQGSEA, per germline. This CDR3 has 13 residues. Trimming removed 5 bases at V and 4 bases at J, with 11 bases between.

The chain employs TRBV20-1 and TRBJ2-5; possible D gene TRBD2, 6 bases. Germline loops: CDR1 DFQATT, CDR2 SNEGSKA (reference sequence). Between the trimmed V and J ends, which lost 0 bases and 2 bases, there was a span of 13 bases. The CDR3 consists of 15 residues. The CDR3 DNA follows: TGCAGTGCTAGAGATCCAGCGGGCCTTCAAGAGACCCAGTACTTC. Protein sequence: CSARDPAGLQETQYF.

The chain uses TRBV19 and TRBJ2-2; a weak D match, TRBD2 (5 bases). Germline values: CDR1 LNHDA, CDR2 SQIVND (reference sequence). Trimming cost V 1 base and J 2 bases, with 8 bases left between them. This CDR3 region has 15 residues. The CDR3 region has the DNA TGTGCCAGTAGTATAGGAGGACTTAACACCGGGGAGCTGTTTTTT. Its translation is CASSIGGLNTGELFF.

V and J are TRBV12-3 or TRBV12-4 and TRBJ1-6; D not certain. Trimming cost V 6 bases and J 10 bases, with 19 bases left between them. CDR3 length: 15 residues. DNA for the CDR3: TGTGCCAGCAGCCGGAATGGTGATGTGGTGTCACCCCTCCACTTT. Translating it yields CASSRNGDVVSPLHF.

The chain has TRBV29-1 and TRBJ2-1; 11 positions match TRBD1. CDR3 size: 14 residues. CDR1 and CDR2 from the germline V gene are SQVTM and ANQGSEA. The V gene end was trimmed by 6 bases and the J gene end by 2 bases; junction bases not matched to a gene: 3. The CDR3 spells CSVRDRGTYNEQFF. The CDR3, as DNA: TGCAGCGTCCGGGACAGGGGGACCTACAATGAGCAGTTCTTC.

This clonotype was recorded many times. This chain connects TRBV3-1 to TRBJ1-2, with TRBD1 matching over 7 bases. V dropped 5 bases and J dropped 14; count of bases not matched to a gene: 11. Germline V CDR1 and CDR2: LGHDT, YNNKEL (reference sequence). This CDR3 has 12 residues. The CDR3 reads CASSTKTGILTF. CDR3 sequence (DNA): TGTGCCAGCAGCACGAAGACAGGGATCCTTACCTTC. The variable domain in full, with the rest retrieved from reference TRBV3-1 and TRBJ1-2, is DTAVSQTPKYLVTQMGNDKSIKCEQNLGHDTMYWYKQDSKKFLKIMFSYNNKELIINETVPNRFSPKSPDKAHLNLHINSLELGDSAVYFCASSTKTGILTFGSGTRLTVV.

The rearrangement joins TRBV15 to TRBJ2-7; a weak D match, TRBD2 (5 bases). The CDR3 is 14 residues long. Germline CDR1 is LNHNV and CDR2 is YYDKDF (reference sequence). Trimming left V 2 bases short and J 3 bases short, with 11 bases between. This CDR3 is CATSRFGGVYEQYF. Here the CDR3 DNA reads TGTGCCACCAGCAGATTTGGAGGCGTCTACGAGCAGTACTTC. The variable domain in full, completed from reference TRBV15 and TRBJ2-7, reads DAMVIQNPRYQVTQFGKPVTLSCSQTLNHNVMYWYQQKSSQAPKLLFHYYDKDFNNEADTPDNFQSRRPNTSFCFLDIRSPGLGDTAMYLCATSRFGGVYEQYFGPGTRLTVT.

As for this clonotype: Just one base apart from a much larger clone, this may be a read error. In nucleotides, the CDR3 is TGTGCCAGCAGCTTAGGGTGGCGGGGGGGCCTCTACAATGAGCAGCTCTTC. Translating it yields CASSLGWRGGLYNEQLF. The V call is TRBV11-2, the J call TRBJ2-1; 9 positions agree with TRBD2. This CDR3 contains 17 residues. Germline CDR1 and CDR2: SGHAT and FQNNGV.

This clonotype was seen ten or more times. The chain employs TRBV4-2 and TRBJ2-1, with D perhaps matching TRBD2 (6 bases). This CDR3 is 12 amino acids long. V was clipped by 5 bases and J by 7 bases, with 9 bases between them. Germline-derived CDR1 and CDR2 are LGHNA and YNFKEQ. The DNA for the CDR3 is TGTGCCAGCAGCGTGGGGGGTAATGAGCAGTTCTTC. Its protein is CASSVGGNEQFF.

This clonotype was detected ten times or more. The genes are TRBV7-9 and TRBJ1-4; 12 bases fit TRBD1. The J segment lost 7 bases and the V segment lost 8 bases, leaving 5 bases of the junction unmatched. This CDR3 spans 14 amino acids. Germline CDR1 is SEHNR and CDR2 is FQNEAQ (reference sequence). For the CDR3, the DNA is TGTGCCAGCGGGGACAGGGGGCGAAGTGAAAAACTGTTTTTT. Its protein is CASGDRGRSEKLFF.

This clonotype turned up a few times. The chain is built from TRBV6-5 and TRBJ2-5, with a tentative D call TRBD2 (6 bases). The CDR3 extends over 14 amino acids. Germline V CDR1 and CDR2: MNHEY, SVGAGI. V lost 4 bases and J lost 5, with 14 bases in between. The CDR3 DNA is TGTGCCAGCAGTTTAGGTTCGGGGGTTGAGACCCAGTACTTC. Its protein product is CASSLGSGVETQYF.

This chain uses TRBV6-1 with TRBJ1-5; TRBD1 matches 8 bases. This CDR3 comprises 15 residues. Trimming at V came to 6 bases and at J to 1 base, leaving 5 bases not matched to a gene. Germline V gene sequence: CDR1 MNHNS, CDR2 SASEGT. CDR3 protein: CASRLTGDSNQPQHF. DNA for the CDR3: TGTGCCAGCAGATTGACAGGGGACAGCAATCAGCCCCAGCATTTT.

This clonotype was recorded many times. The CDR3 DNA sequence: TGCGCCAGCAGCTTACAGGGTACCACTGAAGCTTTCTTT. Its protein product is CASSLQGTTEAFF. This sequence joins TRBV5-1 and TRBJ1-1; maybe TRBD1 (6 bases). Trimming shortened V by 2 bases and J by 4 bases, and 9 bases separated the two germline ends. This CDR3 spans 13 amino acids. The V gene's germline CDR1 is SGHRS and CDR2 YFSETQ.

The rearrangement joins TRBV20-1 to TRBJ2-7; D assignment may be TRBD1 or TRBD2 (5 bases each). Germline loops: CDR1 DFQATT, CDR2 SNEGSKA (reference sequence). The CDR3 length is 15 residues. Trimming pared 5 bases from V and 0 bases from J, leaving 17 bases between. CDR3 in DNA: TGCAGTGCTGCAGATTCGTCAGGGAGCTCCTACGAGCAGTACTTC. Its protein product is CSAADSSGSSYEQYF.